The table lists the clone carrying this T cell receptor (beta chain) with many counts. What it recognizes is unknown. CDR3 length: 15 residues. The ends lost 4 bases at V and 7 bases at J; junction bases unmatched: 9. Germline assignment: CDR1 SGHNT and CDR2 YENEEA. This entry comes from a study of regulatory T cells in long-lasting Graves disease. Study findings and constraints: Patients with persistent disease shared 2,500 to 3,500 public clonotypes, outpacing the 966 shared by new patients.

Time point indicated: newly diagnosed GD, antithyroid drugs for less than 3 months. Preparation of the TCR library used RNA extracted from PBMCs. HTBI primers from iRepertoire and Arm-PCR of CDR3 regions yielded the TCR beta libraries. Each CDR3 protein is one row after TCRdb ran MiXCR on the multiplex PCR reads. In the table there are 520,000 or so distinct CDR3 sequences, more than 10% of which are singletons. A further study also used this sample, focusing on T cells in Graves' hyperthyroidism and ophthalmopathy.

This chain joins TRBV11-3 and TRBJ2-1; 8 positions match TRBD2. Sample: peripheral blood mononuclear cells (PBMCs), taken at new diagnosis, from a patient treated with antithyroid drugs. This clonotype originated in a woman in her thirties with Graves disease. The CDR3 sequence is CASSSAGVVRNEQFF. CDR3 nucleotide sequence: TGTGCCAGCAGCTCAGCGGGAGTAGTGCGTAATGAGCAGTTCTTC.